The 13 T cell receptor beta chains given below trace back to one sample, sequenced in a study of PD-1 blockade in classical Hodgkin lymphoma. The data were produced by immunoSEQ multiplex PCR, yet TCRdb's version contains in-frame clones alone and is incomplete. Of just over 15,000 clones listed, 86% are singletons. Time point: newly diagnosed, previously untreated cHL patient sample. With magnetic negative selection, CD4+ T cells were purified from PBMCs that had been thawed. Sequencing was performed on CD4+ T cells from blood. These receptors were obtained from a human donor with classical Hodgkin lymphoma.

The V call is TRBV11-3, the J call TRBJ2-1; 8 bases fit TRBD1. The CDR3 runs to 14 residues. After removal of 2 bases from V and 7 bases from J, the junction contained 4 bases not matched to a gene. Germline V gene sequence: CDR1 SGHNT, CDR2 YENEEA. Here the CDR3 DNA reads TGTGCCAGCAGCTTAAACAGGGGGTCGAATGAGCAGTTCTTC. Protein product: CASSLNRGSNEQFF.

This chain joins TRBV5-1 and TRBJ2-1, with TRBD2 identical over 16 bases. CDR3 length: 15 amino acids. CDR1 SGHRS and CDR2 YFSETQ come from the germline V gene. Germline trimming cut 4 bases from V and 14 bases from J; bases unmatched to any gene: 9. CDR3: CASSLNRGTSGREFF. CDR3 DNA: TGCGCCAGCAGCCTTAACCGAGGGACTAGCGGGAGGGAGTTCTTC.

The chain carries TRBV7-9 and TRBJ2-3; 12 nucleotides agree with TRBD2. Germline V gives CDR1 SEHNR, CDR2 FQNEAQ (reference sequence). The ends lost 2 bases at V and 0 bases at J; junction bases unmatched: 6. The CDR3 runs to 18 residues. In nucleotides, the CDR3 is TGTGCCAGCAGCTTACTAGCGGGAGGGGGTGCGAGCACAGATACGCAGTATTTT. The encoded protein is CASSLLAGGGASTDTQYF.

The rearrangement links TRBV7-2 to TRBJ2-5; 7 bases are a match to TRBD2. CDR1 and CDR2 (germline): SGHTA, FQGNSA. J lost 5 bases, V lost 1 base, and 1 base had no gene match. This CDR3 has 13 residues. The CDR3 sequence is CASSLGTRETQYF. In DNA, the CDR3 is TGTGCCAGCAGCTTAGGGACTAGGGAGACCCAGTACTTC.

CDR3 nucleotide sequence: TGTGCCAGTAGTATGGAGAGAAATAGCAATCAGCCCCAGCATTTT. Protein: CASSMERNSNQPQHF. J is TRBJ1-5 and V is TRBV19; no reliable D call. This CDR3 has 15 amino acids. Trimming left V 3 bases short and J 0 bases short, with 9 bases between. Germline V gene lookup returns CDR1 LNHDA and CDR2 SQIVND (reference sequence).

This chain uses TRBV7-6 with TRBJ2-2; 7 bases agree with TRBD1. J was trimmed by 5 bases and V by 4 bases; bases with no gene match: 7. CDR3 length: 15 residues. Germline CDR1 SGHVS, CDR2 FNYEAQ. Here the CDR3 reads CASSSTGTGTGELFF. The DNA for the CDR3 is TGTGCCAGCAGCTCGACAGGGACGGGGACCGGGGAGCTGTTTTTT.

V and J are TRBV5-1 and TRBJ1-4; D possibly corresponds to TRBD1 (5 bases). The CDR3 extends over 16 amino acids. The germline V gene has CDR1 SGHRS and CDR2 YFSETQ. V lost 0 bases, J lost 3 bases, and 12 bases lay in between. The CDR3 DNA reads TGCGCCAGCAGCTTGGCATCAGGGCTTGCTAATGAAAAACTGTTTTTT. Its translation: CASSLASGLANEKLFF.

The rearrangement links TRBV6-1 to TRBJ2-1, with 8 positions matching TRBD2. The CDR3 contains 15 residues. Per germline, CDR1 MNHNS and CDR2 SASEGT. J gave up 2 bases and V 1 base, and 1 base lay outside the gene matches. Here the CDR3 reads CASSEERGPYNEQFF. CDR3 nucleotides: TGTGCCAGCAGTGAAGAGCGGGGGCCCTACAATGAGCAGTTCTTC.

The chain links TRBV11-1 to TRBJ2-3; 7 nucleotides agree with TRBD1. Unmatched junction bases numbered 3, after V lost 5 bases and J lost 4 bases. This CDR3 has 13 residues. Germline lookup yields CDR1 SGHAT and CDR2 FQDESV (reference sequence). CDR3 coding DNA: TGTGCCAGCAGCGCCGGGACAGCAGATACGCAGTATTTT. Its protein is CASSAGTADTQYF.

This sequence joins TRBV9 and TRBJ2-7; D assignment may be TRBD1 or TRBD2 (5 bases each). CDR1 is SGDLS and CDR2 is YYNGEE in the germline V gene. The CDR3 spans 13 residues. V lost 4 bases, J lost 7 bases, and 15 bases lay in between. The CDR3 nucleotides read TGTGCCAGCAGCTCGTCAGGGTCGGGGGAGCAGTACTTC. Protein sequence: CASSSSGSGEQYF.

The rearrangement uses TRBV28 and TRBJ2-2, with TRBD2 identical over 7 bases. Per the germline V gene, CDR1 is MDHEN and CDR2 is SYDVKM. The CDR3 is 13 amino acids. V was clipped by 7 bases and J by 9 bases; unmatched bases: 8. CDR3 in amino acids: CASTYGGSWELFF. The CDR3 DNA reads as TGTGCCAGCACCTACGGGGGGAGCTGGGAGCTGTTTTTT.

Points on this clone: Other DNA variants within this sample encode the same CDR3. This chain joins TRBV5-6 and TRBJ1-2, with unresolved D. V gave up 2 bases and J gave up 2 bases, with 1 base separating them. The CDR3 has 11 amino acids. CDR1 is SGHDT and CDR2 is YYEEEE in the germline V gene. The CDR3 reads CASSLNYGYTF. CDR3 nucleotide sequence: TGTGCCAGCAGCTTAAACTATGGCTACACCTTC.

As concerns this clone: Other DNA sequences within the sample encode an identical CDR3. V is TRBV30 and J is TRBJ2-2; D not certain. V gave up 5 bases and J gave up 5 bases, with 18 bases separating them. CDR1 GTSNPN and CDR2 SVGIG come from the germline V gene (reference sequence). CDR3 length: 15 residues. CDR3 nucleotides: TGTGCCTGGCTACCGGGTAGGGTTCAGACCGGGGAGCTGTTTTTT. It specifies CAWLPGRVQTGELFF.